These 32 T cell receptor beta chains were sequenced from one sample in a study of cytomegalovirus exposure and HLA in healthy donors. It was with 60 Vbeta and 13 Jbeta primers that the PCR ran. Sequencing was performed with immunoSEQ multiplex PCR; in TCRdb, only in-frame clones are kept and a portion is missing. The table shows about 200,000 clones, with roughly three quarters occurring only once. Source material: PBMCs. All receptors come from a man between 50 and 59 years old in good health and CMV-seronegative.

This sequence joins TRBV6-5 and TRBJ2-7, with 7 nucleotides matching TRBD2. Germline trimming cut 7 bases from V and 2 bases from J; bases unmatched to any gene: 5. The CDR3 is made up of 13 amino acids. Per germline, CDR1 MNHEY and CDR2 SVGAGI. Here the CDR3 DNA reads TGTGCCAGCAAATCTAGCGGTACCTACGAGCAGTACTTC. Translation: CASKSSGTYEQYF.

The chain joins TRBV28 to TRBJ2-5, with D possibly matching TRBD2 (6 bases). CDR1 and CDR2 from the germline V gene are MDHEN and SYDVKM. V was pared by 8 bases and J by 2 bases, with 9 bases between. The CDR3 loop spans 12 amino acids. CDR3 residues: CASRAGQETQYF. CDR3 in DNA: TGTGCCAGCCGGGCGGGGCAAGAGACCCAGTACTTC.

V usage is TRBV19 and J usage is TRBJ2-3; no firm D call. Trimming stripped 2 bases from V and 5 bases from J, with 11 bases between. The CDR3 consists of 14 residues. Germline V lookup: CDR1 LNHDA, CDR2 SQIVND (reference sequence). The CDR3 here is CASSIKSAEDTQYF. Here the CDR3 DNA reads TGTGCCAGTAGTATAAAGAGTGCGGAAGATACGCAGTATTTT.

V and J are TRBV13 and TRBJ2-1; no reliable D call. Germline V gives CDR1 PRHDT, CDR2 FYEKMQ (reference sequence). CDR3 length: 16 residues. The V and J ends lost 4 bases and 1 base respectively, with 14 bases between them. CDR3 coding DNA: TGTGCCAGCAGCTCCCGGGTCCCTAATTCCTACAATGAGCAGTTCTTC. It specifies CASSSRVPNSYNEQFF.

The chain couples TRBV6-6 to TRBJ1-1; D not certain. The CDR3 sequence is 14 residues long. CDR1 is MNHNY, CDR2 SVGAGI, per germline (reference sequence). Trimming stripped 3 bases from V and 6 bases from J, with 14 bases between. CDR3 DNA sequence: TGTGCCAGCAGTTATGAGCTACCAACCGCTGAAGCTTTCTTT. It codes for CASSYELPTAEAFF.

This clone came up a few times. J is TRBJ1-6 and V is TRBV5-1; tentatively, D is TRBD1 (5 bases). Germline V gene data show CDR1 as SGHRS and CDR2 as YFSETQ. Trimming removed 2 bases from V and 2 bases from J, with 8 bases in between. The CDR3 is 15 residues long. Here the CDR3 DNA reads TGCGCCAGCAGCTTCGAAGGGGCCTATAATTCACCCCTCCACTTT. It yields the protein CASSFEGAYNSPLHF.

V and J are TRBV18 and TRBJ2-5; D remains unclear. CDR3 size: 12 residues. Germline V gives CDR1 KGHSH, CDR2 LQKENI. Between the trimmed V and J ends, which lost 6 bases and 2 bases, there was a span of 7 bases. In nucleotides, the CDR3 is TGTGCCAGCTCCCAGTTACAAGAGACCCAGTACTTC. Its translation is CASSQLQETQYF.

The V call is TRBV5-1, the J call TRBJ2-7, with TRBD2 identical over 10 bases. The CDR3 has 13 amino acids. V lost 7 bases and J lost 5; bases outside the gene matches: 6. The V gene's germline CDR1 is SGHRS and CDR2 YFSETQ. CDR3: CASQASGSHEQYF. In DNA form, the CDR3 reads TGCGCCAGCCAAGCTAGCGGGAGCCACGAGCAGTACTTC.

The rearrangement joins TRBV7-8 to TRBJ2-2; 9 bases are shared with TRBD1. Losses at the gene ends were 5 bases for V and 7 bases for J; bases not matched to a gene: 8. Germline CDR1 is SGHVS and CDR2 is FQNEAQ. This CDR3 contains 15 residues. The CDR3 coding sequence is TGTGCCAGCAGCCGCCGAGACAGGGGGGTCGGGGAGCTGTTTTTT. It yields the protein CASSRRDRGVGELFF. Full variable domain (rest looked up from reference TRBV7-8 and TRBJ2-2): GAGVSQSPRYKVAKRGQDVALRCDPISGHVSLFWYQQALGQGPEFLTYFQNEAQLDKSGLPSDRFFAERPEGSVSTLKIQRTQQEDSAVYLCASSRRDRGVGELFFGEGSRLTVL.

The chain has TRBV27 and TRBJ2-7; unclear D gene. CDR3 length: 13 residues. V was pared by 3 bases and J by 0 bases, with 6 bases between. CDR1 is MNHEY and CDR2 is SMNVEV in the germline V gene (reference sequence). This CDR3 reads CASSLLPSYEQYF. In DNA, the CDR3 is TGTGCCAGCAGTTTGCTACCCTCCTACGAGCAGTACTTC.

The chain employs TRBV6-1 and TRBJ2-7, with 12 nucleotides matching TRBD2. Germline trimming cut 3 bases from V and 7 bases from J; bases unmatched to any gene: 10. Germline values: CDR1 MNHNS, CDR2 SASEGT. The CDR3 loop spans 16 amino acids. CDR3 nucleotide sequence: TGTGCCAGCAGTGAGATGCTAGCGGGAGGGCCTAGAGAGCAGTACTTC. This translates into CASSEMLAGGPREQYF.

The chain links TRBV7-2 to TRBJ2-7, with 7 bases lining up with TRBD2. J was trimmed by 5 bases and V by 5 bases; bases with no gene match: 9. CDR3 length equals 14 residues. CDR1 is SGHTA and CDR2 is FQGNSA in the germline V gene. CDR3 residues: CASSQDLREHEQYF. CDR3 coding DNA: TGTGCCAGCAGCCAGGACTTGCGGGAGCACGAGCAGTACTTC.

This clone was recorded only once. The chain links TRBV7-3 to TRBJ2-7; 11 bases match TRBD1. Germline CDR1 SGHTA, CDR2 FQGTGA. The CDR3 is made up of 18 amino acids. V shed 5 bases and J 3 bases; nucleotides not matched to a gene: 15. CDR3 region: CASSPHGIGQGAIYEQYF. The CDR3 nucleotides read TGTGCCAGCAGCCCACACGGGATCGGACAGGGGGCTATCTACGAGCAGTACTTC.

V gene TRBV7-2 combines with J gene TRBJ2-7, with 7 nucleotides matching TRBD2. CDR1 is SGHTA, CDR2 FQGNSA, per germline. Germline trimming cut 3 bases from V and 1 base from J; bases unmatched to any gene: 3. This CDR3 contains 14 residues. CDR3 sequence (DNA): TGTGCCAGCAGCTTGGGAGGGATTTCCTACGAGCAGTACTTC. Translating it yields CASSLGGISYEQYF.

The V and J genes are TRBV6-1 and TRBJ2-7, with D possibly TRBD1 on 6 matching bases. V was shortened by 3 bases and J by 8 bases, with 17 bases between the two germline ends. This CDR3 region has 14 residues. The germline V gene encodes CDR1 MNHNS and CDR2 SASEGT. The CDR3, as DNA: TGTGCCAGCAGTGAGCTGGCCAGCCAGGGGAAGCAGTACTTC. This encodes CASSELASQGKQYF.

The chain is built from TRBV6-6 and TRBJ2-7, with D tentatively TRBD1 (6 bases). Germline V lookup: CDR1 MNHNY, CDR2 SVGAGI (reference sequence). This CDR3 has 15 amino acids. Trimming shortened V by 0 bases and J by 5 bases, and 14 bases separated the two germline ends. For the CDR3, the DNA is TGTGCCAGCAGTTACTCCAAGGCCGGGGACAACGAGCAGTACTTC. Residues: CASSYSKAGDNEQYF.

The J gene is TRBJ2-1, the V gene TRBV7-6, with D unresolved. V was pared by 1 base and J by 3 bases, with 13 bases between. CDR1 and CDR2 from the germline V gene are SGHVS and FNYEAQ. The CDR3 contains 16 residues. CDR3 nucleotides: TGTGCCAGCAGCTTAGGAGACACCGGTGGCTACAATGAGCAGTTCTTC. It is translated as CASSLGDTGGYNEQFF.

This chain joins TRBV2 and TRBJ2-2; perhaps TRBD1 as D (6 bases). V was clipped by 6 bases and J by 1 base, with 12 bases between them. The CDR3 spans 15 residues. Germline V lookup: CDR1 SNHLY, CDR2 FYNNEI. The CDR3 loop reads CASRRQAENTGELFF. The DNA for the CDR3 is TGTGCCAGCAGAAGACAGGCGGAGAACACCGGGGAGCTGTTTTTT.

The V and J genes are TRBV7-2 and TRBJ2-5, with D possibly being TRBD2 (7 bases). Per germline, CDR1 SGHTA and CDR2 FQGNSA. The CDR3 is 16 amino acids. Trimming cost V 3 bases and J 2 bases, with 16 bases left between them. The CDR3 nucleotides are TGTGCCAGCAGCTTGGAGGGGGGAGGGGAGCAAGAGACCCAGTACTTC. This gives the protein CASSLEGGGEQETQYF. Combining the CDR3 with reference TRBV7-2 and TRBJ2-5 gives the whole variable domain GAGVSQSPSNKVTEKGKDVELRCDPISGHTALYWYRQSLGQGLEFLIYFQGNSAPDKSGLPSDRFSAERTGGSVSTLTIQRTQQEDSAVYLCASSLEGGGEQETQYFGPGTRLLVL.

The CDR3 here is CASSIVFGLAGFTGELFF. The CDR3, as DNA: TGTGCCAGTAGTATAGTCTTTGGACTAGCGGGTTTCACCGGGGAGCTGTTTTTT. The chain recombines TRBV19 with TRBJ2-2; TRBD2 matches 11 bases. V shed 1 base, J shed 4 bases, and the junction held 8 bases outside the gene matches. The CDR3 extends over 18 amino acids. Germline V CDR1 and CDR2: LNHDA, SQIVND (reference sequence).

Notes on this clone: The same CDR3 is also encoded by other DNA sequences in this sample. The V gene is TRBV19, the J gene TRBJ1-5; TRBD1 agrees at 8 bases. CDR1 and CDR2 from the germline V gene are LNHDA and SQIVND (reference sequence). The length of the CDR3 is 14 residues. Losses at the gene ends were 5 bases for V and 4 bases for J; bases not matched to a gene: 4. The CDR3 nucleotides read TGTGCCAGTAGTCTCGGGACAGGTAATCAGCCCCAGCATTTT. This sequence encodes CASSLGTGNQPQHF.

This chain uses TRBV5-1 with TRBJ1-2; 10 bases match TRBD1. The CDR3 runs to 13 residues. V lost 5 bases, J lost 6 bases, and 4 bases stayed unmatched. CDR1 and CDR2 (germline): SGHRS, YFSETQ. The CDR3 nucleotides are TGCGCCAGCAGACGGGACAGGGGTGATGGCTACACCTTC. Protein sequence: CASRRDRGDGYTF.

The chain combines TRBV10-3 with TRBJ1-1; 9 positions match TRBD1. Germline assignment: CDR1 ENHRY and CDR2 SYGVKD. The V gene end was trimmed by 1 base and the J gene end by 5 bases; junction bases not matched to a gene: 5. This CDR3 is 15 amino acids long. The chain's CDR3 is CAISELQGAGTEAFF. CDR3 nucleotide sequence: TGTGCCATCAGTGAGTTACAGGGGGCGGGGACTGAAGCTTTCTTT.

On this clone: Other DNA sequences within the sample encode an identical CDR3. The V call is TRBV5-1, the J call TRBJ2-2; 9 bases are a match to TRBD1. The CDR3 consists of 14 residues. The V and J ends lost 4 bases and 4 bases, in that order; junction bases with no gene match: 2. Germline assignment: CDR1 SGHRS and CDR2 YFSETQ. The CDR3 DNA sequence: TGCGCCAGCAGCCTGGGACAGGGCACCGGGGAGCTGTTTTTT. This sequence encodes CASSLGQGTGELFF.

The V and J genes are TRBV7-6 and TRBJ1-1; tentative D call: TRBD1 (6 bases). CDR1 and CDR2 (germline): SGHVS, FNYEAQ. The CDR3 spans 15 residues. Trimming left V 5 bases short and J 3 bases short, with 16 bases between. The CDR3 is CASSPQQGSDTEAFF. Written as DNA, the CDR3 is TGTGCCAGCAGCCCGCAGCAGGGGTCGGACACTGAAGCTTTCTTT.

This chain uses TRBV19 with TRBJ1-3, with TRBD1 as a possible D gene (5 bases). V was clipped by 6 bases and J by 0 bases, with 9 bases between them. This CDR3 region has 14 residues. Germline loops: CDR1 LNHDA, CDR2 SQIVND (reference sequence). The CDR3 DNA reads as TGTGCCAGTAGCCCGGACAACTCTGGAAACACCATATATTTT. Translation gives CASSPDNSGNTIYF.

This clone occurred once. J is TRBJ2-7 and V is TRBV12-5; unclear D gene. The CDR3 has 15 amino acids. Trimming stripped 0 bases from V and 4 bases from J, with 13 bases between. CDR1 is LGHNT, CDR2 FRNRAP, per germline. CDR3 region: CASGLVVPGAYEQYF. CDR3 sequence (DNA): TGTGCTAGTGGTTTGGTCGTCCCAGGTGCTTACGAGCAGTACTTC.

This chain links TRBV1 with TRBJ2-3; TRBD2 is the table's D call and was not checked against the DNA. TRBV1 is shown as a pseudogene. CDR3 length: 15 amino acids. For the CDR3, the DNA is TGCACCAGCGGACTAACGGGGTCTAGCACAGATACGCAGTATTTT. It specifies CTSGLTGSSTDTQYF.

The V call is TRBV9, the J call TRBJ2-1; TRBD2 matches at 10 bases. The CDR3 is made up of 16 amino acids. The J segment lost 7 bases and the V segment lost 4 bases, leaving 11 bases of the junction unmatched. Looked up from germline, CDR1 is SGDLS and CDR2 is YYNGEE. CDR3 sequence (DNA): TGTGCCAGCAGCTCCCAGATGGGACTAGCGAGTAATGAGCAGTTCTTC. Amino acid sequence: CASSSQMGLASNEQFF.

The chain is built from TRBV7-9 and TRBJ2-1, with TRBD2 identical over 8 bases. The CDR3 covers 17 residues. In germline, CDR1 is SEHNR, CDR2 FQNEAQ (reference sequence). The ends lost 5 bases at V and 4 bases at J; junction bases unmatched: 13. The CDR3 sequence: CASSHRSGAGAYNEQFF. The CDR3 DNA follows: TGTGCCAGCAGCCACAGGAGCGGAGCGGGAGCATACAATGAGCAGTTCTTC.

The chain is built from TRBV5-6 and TRBJ1-2, with 8 positions matching TRBD1. CDR3 size: 15 residues. Germline V gene data show CDR1 as SGHDT and CDR2 as YYEEEE. With V trimmed by 4 bases and J by 4 bases, 9 bases remained unmatched. CDR3 bases: TGTGCCAGCAGCGGCACCGGACAGGGCTTCTATGGCTACACCTTC. As protein: CASSGTGQGFYGYTF.

This clone occurred once. The chain employs TRBV19 and TRBJ1-2; 9 bases agree with TRBD1. The CDR3 consists of 13 residues. Germline assignment: CDR1 LNHDA and CDR2 SQIVND (reference sequence). V was pared by 10 bases and J by 7 bases, with 10 bases of the junction left unmatched. The CDR3 DNA is TGTGCCACCTCAGACAGGGGGGTGAGTGGCTACACCTTC. It is translated as CATSDRGVSGYTF.